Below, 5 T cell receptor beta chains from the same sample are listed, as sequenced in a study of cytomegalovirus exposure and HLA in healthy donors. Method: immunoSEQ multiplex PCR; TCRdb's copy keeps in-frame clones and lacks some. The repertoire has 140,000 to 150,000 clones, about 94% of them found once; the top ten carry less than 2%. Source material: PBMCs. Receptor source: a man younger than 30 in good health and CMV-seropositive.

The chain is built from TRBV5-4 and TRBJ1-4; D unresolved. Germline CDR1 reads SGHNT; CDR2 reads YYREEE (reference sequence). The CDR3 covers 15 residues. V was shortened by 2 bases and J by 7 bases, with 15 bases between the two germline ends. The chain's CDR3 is CASSFLGGEGEKLFF. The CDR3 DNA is TGTGCCAGCAGCTTTCTTGGTGGAGAAGGTGAAAAACTGTTTTTT.

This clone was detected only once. The CDR3 DNA sequence: TGTGCCAGCAGGGGAGACAGGGGACCTCAAGAGACCCAGTACTTC. Protein product: CASRGDRGPQETQYF. J is TRBJ2-5 and V is TRBV6-5; 8 nucleotides agree with TRBD1. The ends lost 6 bases at V and 2 bases at J; junction bases unmatched: 8. CDR3 size: 15 residues. The germline CDR1 and CDR2 sequences are MNHEY and SVGAGI.

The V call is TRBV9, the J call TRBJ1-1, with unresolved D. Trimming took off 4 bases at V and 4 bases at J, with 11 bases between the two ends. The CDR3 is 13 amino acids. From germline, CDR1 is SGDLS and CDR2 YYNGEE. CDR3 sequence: CASSTRRGTEAFF. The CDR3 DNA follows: TGTGCCAGCAGCACCCGTCGAGGCACTGAAGCTTTCTTT.

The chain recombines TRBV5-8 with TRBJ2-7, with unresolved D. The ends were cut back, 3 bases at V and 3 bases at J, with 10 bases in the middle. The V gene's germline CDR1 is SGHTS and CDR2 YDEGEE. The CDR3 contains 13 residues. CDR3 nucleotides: TGTGCCAGCAGCTCAGACTTAAACTACGAGCAGTACTTC. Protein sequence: CASSSDLNYEQYF.

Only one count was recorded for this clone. The CDR3 spells CASSISGPLSYNEQFF. CDR3 DNA: TGTGCCAGCAGCATTAGCGGGCCTCTCTCCTACAATGAGCAGTTCTTC. This chain connects TRBV5-6 to TRBJ2-1; 7 positions agree with TRBD2. Germline CDR1 reads SGHDT; CDR2 reads YYEEEE. The junction had 7 bases not matched to a gene; V was cut back by 4 bases and J by 0 bases. The CDR3 totals 16 residues.